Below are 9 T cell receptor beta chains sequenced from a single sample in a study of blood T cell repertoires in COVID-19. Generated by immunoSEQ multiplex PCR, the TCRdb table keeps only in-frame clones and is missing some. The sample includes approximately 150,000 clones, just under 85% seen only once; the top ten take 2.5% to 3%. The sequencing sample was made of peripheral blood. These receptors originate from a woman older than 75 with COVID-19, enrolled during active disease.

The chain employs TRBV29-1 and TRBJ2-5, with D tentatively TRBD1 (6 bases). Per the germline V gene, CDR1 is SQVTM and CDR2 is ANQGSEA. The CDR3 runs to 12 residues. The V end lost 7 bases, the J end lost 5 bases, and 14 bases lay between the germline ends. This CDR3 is CSALQGRETQYF. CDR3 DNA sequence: TGCAGCGCTCTACAGGGACGGGAGACCCAGTACTTC.

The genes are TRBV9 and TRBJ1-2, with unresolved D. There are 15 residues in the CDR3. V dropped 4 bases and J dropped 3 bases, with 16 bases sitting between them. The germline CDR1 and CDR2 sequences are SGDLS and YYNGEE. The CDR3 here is CASSLDSGLYYGYTF. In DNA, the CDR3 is TGTGCCAGCAGCCTAGATTCGGGGTTATACTATGGCTACACCTTC.

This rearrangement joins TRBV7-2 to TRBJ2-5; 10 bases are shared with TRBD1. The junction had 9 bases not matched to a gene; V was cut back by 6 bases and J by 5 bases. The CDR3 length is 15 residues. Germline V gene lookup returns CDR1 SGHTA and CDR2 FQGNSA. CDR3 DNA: TGTGCCAGCAGACCGGGACAGGGGTTTGTTGAGACCCAGTACTTC. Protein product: CASRPGQGFVETQYF.

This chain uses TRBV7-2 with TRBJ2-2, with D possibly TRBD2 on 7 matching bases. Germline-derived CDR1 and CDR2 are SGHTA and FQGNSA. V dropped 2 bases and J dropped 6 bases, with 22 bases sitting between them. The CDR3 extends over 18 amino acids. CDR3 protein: CASSLWGASGSVPGELFF. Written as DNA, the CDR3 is TGTGCCAGCAGCTTATGGGGGGCTAGCGGCTCTGTGCCCGGGGAGCTGTTTTTT.

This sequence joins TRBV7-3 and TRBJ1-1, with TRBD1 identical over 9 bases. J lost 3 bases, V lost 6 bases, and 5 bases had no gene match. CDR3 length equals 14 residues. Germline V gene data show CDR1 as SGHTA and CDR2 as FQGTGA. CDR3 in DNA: TGTGCCAGCAGACAAACAGGGGGCTACACTGAAGCTTTCTTT. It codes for CASRQTGGYTEAFF.

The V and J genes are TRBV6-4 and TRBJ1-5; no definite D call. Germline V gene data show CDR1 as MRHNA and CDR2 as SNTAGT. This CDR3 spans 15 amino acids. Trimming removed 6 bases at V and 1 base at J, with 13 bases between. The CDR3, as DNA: TGTGCCAGCAGCAGGACTTACGACAGCAATCAGCCCCAGCATTTT. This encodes CASSRTYDSNQPQHF.

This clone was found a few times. Written as DNA, the CDR3 is TGTGCCAGCAGGGGAGGGTCGTCGGCTGAAGCTTTCTTT. It codes for CASRGGSSAEAFF. This chain connects TRBV2 to TRBJ1-1; D is unclear. The length of the CDR3 is 13 residues. The germline V gene has CDR1 SNHLY and CDR2 FYNNEI. Trimming shortened V by 6 bases and J by 6 bases, and 14 bases separated the two germline ends.

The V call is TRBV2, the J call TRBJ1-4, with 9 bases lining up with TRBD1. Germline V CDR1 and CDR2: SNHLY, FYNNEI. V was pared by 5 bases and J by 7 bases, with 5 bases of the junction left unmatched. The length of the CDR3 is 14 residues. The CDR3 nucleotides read TGTGCCAGCAGTTTGACAGGGGGTATTGAAAAACTGTTTTTT. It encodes CASSLTGGIEKLFF.

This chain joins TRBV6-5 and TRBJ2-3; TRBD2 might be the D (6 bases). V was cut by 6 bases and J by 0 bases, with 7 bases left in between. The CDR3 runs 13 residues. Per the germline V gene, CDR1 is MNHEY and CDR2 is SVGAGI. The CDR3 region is CASRGLSTDTQYF. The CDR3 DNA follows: TGTGCCAGCAGGGGACTTAGCACAGATACGCAGTATTTT.